Detailed here is one TCR beta chain. It lacks a known antigen. No base-level quality is on record; no much larger clone is a single base apart. Data came from an Illumina HiSeq 1500. In TCRdb, the public reads were trimmed at Q25 with fastp and aligned with MiXCR, with productive beta chains retained. Each record represents a unique CDR3 protein, reported with the most common genes and DNA among its rows. This sample has under 850,000 distinct CDR3 sequences in its table, and less than 40% of those were observed once. The ten largest clonotypes hold about 2.8% of the sample. The data were obtained in a study of T cell repertoires in cytomegalovirus infection (dated by TCRdb to the late 2010s). For the wider study: The HLA type of each donor mattered for the analysis, because public TCR beta signatures pointed to carriage of CMV infection along with the matching HLA type. Broad study findings and their caveats: Cumulative frequency of public TCR beta family members discriminated carriers of CMV infection plus the relevant HLA type in this cohort and an independent 352-donor cohort. In the ex vivo response, HLA-C-restricted CMV-specific TCR beta clonotypes were dominant, and in two of eight donors the single most frequent clonotype came from this HLA-C-restricted group.

The CDR3 covers 13 residues, taking in both the cysteine and the phenylalanine. The DNA shown is the 39-base CDR3, in frame from base 1. At the junction V is shortened by 2 bases and J by 6 bases, with 11 bases in between. Reading the germline V gene gives CDR1 KGHSH and CDR2 LQKENI. The chain couples TRBV18 to TRBJ2-7; TRBD2 is a possible D gene, resting on 6 matching bases. This sequence was found in a human donor in good health (CMV status not recorded). Some clones in this sample may be carry-over from other donors' samples. The sequencing input was PBMCs. The CDR3 protein is CASSPNAGSEQYF. The sequenced DNA is TGTGCCAGCTCACCAAACGCGGGAAGCGAGCAGTACTTC.